This T cell receptor beta chain is from a study of T-cell reconstitution after alpha-beta-depleted transplantation in children. Study outcomes and limitations: By one year post-transplant, T-cell counts and diversity largely arose from T cells that were newly produced. Certain patients had high TCRbeta diversity at day 60, and it came from recipient T cells and thymic progenitors that survived. The study reportedly traced alpha-beta T cells about two months after transplant to several hundred expanded graft clones.

CDR3 size: 14 residues. Germline V gives CDR1 MNHEY, CDR2 SVGEGT. Trimming stripped 11 bases from V and 3 bases from J, with 20 bases between. This clonotype was picked up a small number of times. Its antigen is unidentified. Library preparation (for TCRbeta) was performed with unique molecular identifiers. TCRdb re-analysed the PCR reads in MiXCR, keeping a single row per CDR3 protein. The data show about 980,000 distinct CDR3 sequences, roughly 29% seen once. The sequencing here drew on PBMCs, mostly from graft donor cells, taken 360 days after TCRalphabeta/CD19-depleted stem cell transplant. This sequence was found in a boy in the first two years of life who had a stem cell transplant for SCID, so the T cells may come from the graft donor. The rearrangement links TRBV6-2 or TRBV6-3 to TRBJ2-7; no firm D call. The CDR3 bases are TGTGCCTCTATTTCGAGGAATGGGCACTACGAGCAGTACTTC. Its translation is CASISRNGHYEQYF.